The clone carrying this T cell receptor beta chain came up a few times. These data originate in a study of T cells after posttransplantation cyclophosphamide. Method: immunoSEQ multiplex PCR; TCRdb's copy keeps in-frame clones and lacks some. The sample includes roughly 30,000 clones, roughly 90% of them seen just once. The sequenced material came from PBMCs. This receptor was identified in a woman aged 40 to 49 with a blood cancer, CMV-positive, and with a related stem cell donor.

The DNA of the CDR3 is TGCGCCAGCAGCTTGGATGTGGGGCGCGGGGGTACCGGGGAGCTGTTTTTT. It specifies CASSLDVGRGGTGELFF. The V and J genes are TRBV5-1 and TRBJ2-2, with 7 positions matching TRBD2. With 0 bases clipped from V and 5 bases from J, the junction kept 10 bases outside the gene matches. This CDR3 comprises 17 residues. Germline-derived CDR1 and CDR2 are SGHRS and YFSETQ. The full variable domain, in which reference TRBV5-1 and TRBJ2-2 provide the parts outside the CDR3, is KAGVTQTPRYLIKTRGQQVTLSCSPISGHRSVSWYQQTPGQGLQFLFEYFSETQRNKGNFPGRFSGRQFSNSRSEMNVSTLELGDSALYLCASSLDVGRGGTGELFFGEGSRLTVL.